This paragraph covers one TCR beta chain sequence. No antigen is known for it. This record comes from a study of T cells expressing NK-cell markers. Study information: One of eight sequenced donors was HCMV-seronegative; the other seven were seropositive. Study-level points and caveats: Roughly 1.0-7.0% of CD8+ T cells in more than five donors belonged to dominant NKG2C+ clonotypes.

The germline V gene encodes CDR1 SGHTA and CDR2 FQGNSA. This CDR3 comprises 16 residues. TCRdb reprocessed the 5' RACE reads and reports one entry per CDR3 protein, with no DNA. This sample contains around 550,000 distinct CDR3 sequences. The TCR comes from a man younger than 30 in good health. The chain recombines TRBV7-2 with TRBJ2-1; as DNA is missing, the TRBD2 call by TCRdb cannot be tested. Sequencing was performed on blood T cells: a sorted CD56 or NKG2C T cell subset, CD4+ or CD8+ T cells, or bulk PBMC T cells (not recorded which). CDR3 loop: CASSPEGTSSYNEQFF. Complete variable domain (other parts from reference TRBV7-2 and TRBJ2-1): GAGVSQSPSNKVTEKGKDVELRCDPISGHTALYWYRQSLGQGLEFLIYFQGNSAPDKSGLPSDRFSAERTGGSVSTLTIQRTQQEDSAVYLCASSPEGTSSYNEQFFGPGTRLTVL.